One sample yielded the 13 T cell receptor beta chains listed below, sequenced in a study of T cell repertoires in cytomegalovirus infection. TCRdb re-called the reads through MiXCR, storing one row per CDR3 protein. The sample includes about 480,000 distinct CDR3 sequences, around 30% of them seen just once. These TCRs are of unknown antigen specificity. Sequencing was performed on cultured PBMCs, taken from culture after CMV antigen stimulation. The source is a human donor in good health (CMV status not recorded). Some clones in this sample may be carry-over from other donors' samples.

The J gene is TRBJ2-7, the V gene TRBV2, with 8 bases that match TRBD2. This CDR3 region has 16 residues. V lost 2 bases, J lost 4 bases, and 10 bases stayed unmatched. Germline V gene sequence: CDR1 SNHLY, CDR2 FYNNEI. The CDR3 spells CASSEKFSGSGYEQYF. The CDR3 DNA reads as TGTGCCAGCAGTGAAAAGTTCAGCGGGAGTGGTTACGAGCAGTACTTC. Looking up the rest from reference TRBV2 and TRBJ2-7 gives the full variable domain: EPEVTQTPSHQVTQMGQEVILRCVPISNHLYFYWYRQILGQKVEFLVSFYNNEISEKSEIFDDQFSVERPDGSNFTLKIRSTKLEDSAMYFCASSEKFSGSGYEQYFGPGTRLTVT.

This clonotype was counted only a few times. The rearrangement joins TRBV2 to TRBJ2-5, with TRBD1 matching 7 bases. The germline gives CDR1 SNHLY, CDR2 FYNNEI. The CDR3 has 15 amino acids. The J segment lost 4 bases and the V segment lost 6 bases, leaving 11 bases of the junction unmatched. The CDR3 loop reads CASRREFTGAETQYF. Here the CDR3 DNA reads TGTGCCAGCAGAAGAGAATTTACAGGGGCAGAGACCCAGTACTTC.

The gene calls are TRBV10-3 and TRBJ2-2; 11 positions agree with TRBD2. The CDR3 contains 14 residues. V lost 5 bases to trimming and J lost 6 bases; unmatched junction nucleotides: 2. CDR1 ENHRY and CDR2 SYGVKD come from the germline V gene. CDR3: CAISPLAGAGELFF. The DNA of the CDR3 is TGTGCCATCAGTCCACTAGCGGGAGCCGGGGAGCTGTTTTTT.

V and J are TRBV24-1 and TRBJ2-1, with D hard to call. V shed 4 bases and J shed 9 bases, with 18 bases lying between them. The CDR3 runs to 15 residues. The germline CDR1 and CDR2 sequences are KGHDR and SFDVKD. CDR3 sequence: CATSEATRSWGEQFF. DNA for the CDR3: TGTGCCACCAGTGAGGCGACAAGGAGTTGGGGTGAGCAGTTCTTC.

The table lists this clonotype with a few counts. The chain uses TRBV7-9 and TRBJ1-3; a weak D match, TRBD1 (6 bases). This CDR3 is 16 amino acids long. Germline CDR1 SEHNR, CDR2 FQNEAQ (reference sequence). Trimming pared 5 bases from V and 4 bases from J, leaving 18 bases between. CDR3 sequence reads: CASSAVTGFSGNTIYF. CDR3 bases: TGTGCCAGCAGCGCGGTCACAGGGTTCTCCGGAAACACCATATATTTT.

The chain is built from TRBV5-6 and TRBJ1-1; possibly TRBD1 for D (6 bases). Trimming pared 0 bases from V and 0 bases from J, leaving 12 bases between. Germline CDR1 SGHDT, CDR2 YYEEEE. The CDR3 totals 16 residues. The CDR3: CASSLVQGSVNTEAFF. CDR3 DNA: TGTGCCAGCAGCTTGGTTCAGGGGTCTGTGAACACTGAAGCTTTCTTT.

The CDR3 DNA reads as TGCAGTGTCCCGGATGTTCGGCGCGCAACAGATACGCAGTATTTT. Protein sequence: CSVPDVRRATDTQYF. The chain has TRBV20-1 and TRBJ2-3, with D hard to call. Germline V gives CDR1 DFQATT, CDR2 SNEGSKA (reference sequence). The CDR3 contains 15 residues. Trimming pared 7 bases from V and 3 bases from J, leaving 20 bases between.

This clonotype was seen at least ten times. The V and J genes are TRBV7-2 and TRBJ1-1, with 7 nucleotides matching TRBD1. Germline CDR1 is SGHTA and CDR2 is FQGNSA. V shed 5 bases and J 7 bases; nucleotides not matched to a gene: 4. The CDR3 has 12 residues. The CDR3 DNA follows: TGTGCCAGCAGCGCACAGGGGCATGAAGCTTTCTTT. As protein: CASSAQGHEAFF.

V and J are TRBV18 and TRBJ2-1; 11 bases match TRBD2. The length of the CDR3 is 18 residues. V lost 2 bases to trimming and J lost 4 bases; unmatched junction nucleotides: 10. Looked up from germline, CDR1 is KGHSH and CDR2 is LQKENI. Here the CDR3 DNA reads TGTGCCAGCTCACCAGGCAACGCCCCTAGCGGGAGGTACAATGAGCAGTTCTTC. Its translation: CASSPGNAPSGRYNEQFF.

This clonotype came up a few times. The V call is TRBV10-2, the J call TRBJ2-1; 14 nucleotides agree with TRBD2. V was pared by 3 bases and J by 7 bases, with 14 bases of the junction left unmatched. Germline CDR1 reads WSHSY; CDR2 reads SAAADI. The CDR3 has 19 residues. CDR3 nucleotide sequence: TGCGCCAGCAGTGATGTCCGGGGACTAGCGGGAGATGTGAGGAATGAGCAGTTCTTC. It is translated as CASSDVRGLAGDVRNEQFF.

The chain recombines TRBV27 with TRBJ2-5, with 12 nucleotides matching TRBD2. CDR3 length: 16 residues. J was trimmed by 7 bases and V by 1 base; bases with no gene match: 7. The germline gives CDR1 MNHEY, CDR2 SMNVEV (reference sequence). Written as DNA, the CDR3 is TGTGCCAGCAGTTTATTGGGGGGGACTAGCGGGCGGACCCAGTACTTC. This sequence encodes CASSLLGGTSGRTQYF.

The chain links TRBV24-1 to TRBJ2-5; D is perhaps TRBD2 (8 bases). In germline, CDR1 is KGHDR, CDR2 SFDVKD. Trimming removed 4 bases at V and 4 bases at J, with 21 bases between. The CDR3 contains 17 residues. This CDR3 is CATSDRHREGARETQYF. The CDR3 DNA sequence: TGTGCCACCAGTGACCGACACCGGGAGGGGGCACGAGAGACCCAGTACTTC.

In its sample, this clonotype was seen a few times. This sequence joins TRBV24-1 and TRBJ2-1; 9 positions match TRBD1. The CDR3 covers 16 residues. Looked up from germline, CDR1 is KGHDR and CDR2 is SFDVKD. J lost 2 bases, V lost 4 bases, and 5 bases had no gene match. CDR3 loop: CATSDPGQGTYNEQFF. CDR3 nucleotides: TGTGCCACCAGTGACCCCGGACAGGGGACCTACAATGAGCAGTTCTTC.